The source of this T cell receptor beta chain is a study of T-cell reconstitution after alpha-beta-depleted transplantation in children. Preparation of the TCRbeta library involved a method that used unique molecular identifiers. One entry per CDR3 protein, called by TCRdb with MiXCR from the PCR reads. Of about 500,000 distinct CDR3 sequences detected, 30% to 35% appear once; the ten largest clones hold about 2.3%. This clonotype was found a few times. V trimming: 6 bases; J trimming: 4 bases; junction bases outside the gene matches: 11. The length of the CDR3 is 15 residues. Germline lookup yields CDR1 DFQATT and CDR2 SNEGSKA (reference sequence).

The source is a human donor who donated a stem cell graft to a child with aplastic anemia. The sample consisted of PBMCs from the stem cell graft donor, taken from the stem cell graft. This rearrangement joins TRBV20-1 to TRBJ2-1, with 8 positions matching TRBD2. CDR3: CSAQRSGRSYNEQFF. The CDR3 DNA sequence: TGCAGTGCCCAGAGGAGCGGGAGATCGTACAATGAGCAGTTCTTC.